The 20 T cell receptor beta chains given below trace back to one sample, sequenced in a study of shared clonotypes between healthy human individuals. TCRdb's copy holds only in-frame clones and misses some; the assay was immunoSEQ multiplex PCR. The sample holds 520,000 or so clones; about four fifths are singletons and the top ten take 13%. The sample comprised PBMCs. Source of these receptors: a woman aged 35 to 49 in good health. Some clones in this sample may be carry-over from other donors' samples.

The chain is built from TRBV7-2 and TRBJ1-2; D ambiguous. CDR1 SGHTA and CDR2 FQGNSA come from the germline V gene. The CDR3 consists of 14 residues. V lost 1 base and J 8 bases, leaving 14 bases between the germline ends. The CDR3 coding sequence is TGTGCCAGCAGCTTAGGTGCGGGGAGCGGGGGCTACACCTTC. It is translated as CASSLGAGSGGYTF.

The V call is TRBV6-4, the J call TRBJ2-3, with no clear D. V was trimmed by 0 bases and J by 2 bases, leaving 15 bases between them. Germline assignment: CDR1 MRHNA and CDR2 SNTAGT. The CDR3 has 17 residues. This chain's CDR3 is CASSDSKQTFITDTQYF. In DNA, the CDR3 is TGTGCCAGCAGTGACTCGAAACAGACCTTCATCACAGATACGCAGTATTTT.

Here the CDR3 reads CASSQDPVVYGYTF. CDR3 nucleotides: TGTGCCAGCAGCCAAGATCCCGTGGTCTATGGCTACACCTTC. The chain links TRBV14 to TRBJ1-2; D not certain. Trimming stripped 0 bases from V and 4 bases from J, with 9 bases between. Germline V CDR1 and CDR2: SGHDN, FVKESK. The CDR3 runs 14 residues.

The gene calls are TRBV19 and TRBJ2-5; the D gene is possibly TRBD2 (5 bases). CDR1 is LNHDA, CDR2 SQIVND, per germline (reference sequence). CDR3 size: 16 residues. V lost 4 bases, J lost 0 bases, and 15 bases lay in between. CDR3 sequence reads: CASSTWRGPDQETQYF. DNA of the CDR3: TGTGCCAGTAGTACCTGGAGAGGGCCAGACCAAGAGACCCAGTACTTC.

For this clone: One junction end disagrees with the germline gene, perhaps due to a read error. This rearrangement joins TRBV4-3 to TRBJ1-1, with D perhaps TRBD1 (5 bases). The germline gives CDR1 LGHNA, CDR2 YSLEER. The CDR3 spans 12 residues. The CDR3 reads CASSHAGTPLGF. The CDR3 nucleotides are TGCGCCAGCAGCCACGCTGGGACCCCCCTTGGATTT.

This clone has at least ten counts. The rearrangement uses TRBV25-1 and TRBJ1-1; the match to TRBD1 covers 9 bases. CDR3 length: 14 residues. V lost 7 bases and J lost 5; bases outside the gene matches: 8. The V gene's germline CDR1 is MGHDK and CDR2 SYGVNS. CDR3 DNA: TGTGCCAGCATTAAACAGGGGGCGCAAACTGAAGCTTTCTTT. It yields the protein CASIKQGAQTEAFF. Using reference TRBV25-1 and TRBJ1-1 for the parts outside the CDR3, the full variable domain is EADIYQTPRYLVIGTGKKITLECSQTMGHDKMYWYQQDPGMELHLIHYSYGVNSTEKGDLSSESTVSRIRTEHFPLTLESARPSHTSQYLCASIKQGAQTEAFFGQGTRLTVV.

This clone was detected only a few times. This chain joins TRBV5-1 and TRBJ2-1, with 10 bases matching TRBD1. Germline V gives CDR1 SGHRS, CDR2 YFSETQ. The CDR3 is made up of 14 amino acids. Germline trimming cut 5 bases from V and 7 bases from J; bases unmatched to any gene: 6. CDR3 coding DNA: TGCGCCAGCAGACAGACAGGGGGCATGAATGAGCAGTTCTTC. Its protein is CASRQTGGMNEQFF.

The chain couples TRBV28 to TRBJ1-2, with TRBD1 identical over 7 bases. The CDR3 runs to 12 residues. Trimming took 8 bases from V and 4 from J; bases not matched to a gene: 4. Germline-derived CDR1 and CDR2 are MDHEN and SYDVKM. CDR3 sequence: CASGTGAYGYTF. In DNA, the CDR3 is TGTGCCAGCGGAACAGGGGCCTATGGCTACACCTTC.

This chain connects TRBV7-9 to TRBJ2-7; maybe TRBD2 (5 bases). Trimming stripped 2 bases from V and 7 bases from J, with 15 bases between. The CDR3 is 14 residues long. Germline V lookup: CDR1 SEHNR, CDR2 FQNEAQ (reference sequence). CDR3 DNA: TGTGCCAGCAGCTTACAGGCAGACTCGGGGGAGCAGTACTTC. It translates to CASSLQADSGEQYF.

By proportion, this clone is medium-sized. The chain joins TRBV6-4 to TRBJ2-1, with 9 bases that match TRBD2. Germline V gene sequence: CDR1 MRHNA, CDR2 SNTAGT. V dropped 2 bases and J dropped 8; count of bases not matched to a gene: 7. This CDR3 contains 15 residues. The CDR3: CASSDDAGGQDEQFF. CDR3 DNA: TGTGCCAGCAGTGACGACGCGGGAGGGCAGGATGAGCAGTTCTTC.

This clone was seen a single time. The chain couples TRBV19 to TRBJ1-3, with 7 nucleotides matching TRBD1. V trimming: 4 bases; J trimming: 0 bases; junction bases outside the gene matches: 27. CDR1 and CDR2 from the germline V gene are LNHDA and SQIVND (reference sequence). CDR3 length: 23 amino acids. CDR3 nucleotide sequence: TGTGCCAGTAGTAAACGGACGGCGGCACCGGGACAGCTTCTTATTCACTCTGGAAACACCATATATTTT. Protein: CASSKRTAAPGQLLIHSGNTIYF.

The chain employs TRBV6-6 and TRBJ2-7; 12 bases line up with TRBD2. Trimming cost V 2 bases and J 5 bases; bases outside gene matches: 7. The germline V gene encodes CDR1 MNHNY and CDR2 SVGAGI (reference sequence). The length of the CDR3 is 16 residues. In DNA form, the CDR3 reads TGTGCCAGCAGTTACCCCACTAGCGGGAGGTTAAACGAGCAGTACTTC. The encoded protein is CASSYPTSGRLNEQYF.

The gene calls are TRBV7-2 and TRBJ1-2; no clear D. Germline V gene sequence: CDR1 SGHTA, CDR2 FQGNSA. The CDR3 extends over 13 amino acids. Trimming stripped 2 bases from V and 7 bases from J, with 11 bases between. Here the CDR3 reads CASSLPNRLGYTF. DNA of the CDR3: TGTGCCAGCAGCTTACCTAACCGGCTTGGCTACACCTTC.

V is TRBV5-6 and J is TRBJ2-5; 8 nucleotides match TRBD2. The CDR3 totals 13 residues. The trim removed 1 base at V and 4 bases at J, leaving 0 bases unmatched. The germline V gene has CDR1 SGHDT and CDR2 YYEEEE. CDR3 loop: CASSLLAGETQYF. In DNA, the CDR3 is TGTGCCAGCAGCTTGCTAGCGGGAGAGACCCAGTACTTC. Supplemented by reference TRBV5-6 and TRBJ2-5, the full variable domain reads DAGVTQSPTHLIKTRGQQVTLRCSPKSGHDTVSWYQQALGQGPQFIFQYYEEEERQRGNFPDRFSGHQFPNYSSELNVNALLLGDSALYLCASSLLAGETQYFGPGTRLLVL.

The DNA of the CDR3 is TGTGCCACCAGGGACGGGACAAGGGGGCTGGATGAGCAGTTCTTC. Protein: CATRDGTRGLDEQFF. This chain joins TRBV15 and TRBJ2-1; 7 bases are a match to TRBD1. Germline CDR1 and CDR2: LNHNV and YYDKDF (reference sequence). The CDR3 totals 15 residues. The J segment lost 8 bases and the V segment lost 6 bases, leaving 13 bases of the junction unmatched.

This chain joins TRBV6-7 and TRBJ1-1, with a tentative D call TRBD1 (5 bases). TRBV6-7 is annotated as an ORF whose role is uncertain. Trimming cost V 5 bases and J 0 bases, with 16 bases left between them. The CDR3 length is 16 residues. In DNA form, the CDR3 reads TGTGCCAGCAGTCGTCGACAGTCCTATATGAACACTGAAGCTTTCTTT. It translates to CASSRRQSYMNTEAFF.

This chain's CDR3 is CASSLAGWAGELFF. The CDR3, as DNA: TGTGCCAGCAGCTTAGCGGGGTGGGCCGGGGAGCTGTTTTTT. V usage is TRBV11-2 and J usage is TRBJ2-2; a possible D gene is TRBD2 (5 bases). CDR1 is SGHAT, CDR2 FQNNGV, per germline. With 1 base removed from V and 6 bases from J, the gap between germline ends came to 9 bases. This CDR3 has 14 residues.

This clone appeared a single time. The chain employs TRBV2 and TRBJ2-1; TRBD2 aligns across 9 bases. V lost 11 bases to trimming and J lost 4 bases; unmatched junction nucleotides: 9. The germline V gene encodes CDR1 SNHLY and CDR2 FYNNEI. The CDR3 is 14 amino acids. The CDR3 protein is CARRVSGSYNEQFF. The CDR3 DNA follows: TGTGCCCGCCGCGTTAGCGGGAGTTACAATGAGCAGTTCTTC. Variable domain in full (rest from reference TRBV2 and TRBJ2-1): EPEVTQTPSHQVTQMGQEVILRCVPISNHLYFYWYRQILGQKVEFLVSFYNNEISEKSEIFDDQFSVERPDGSNFTLKIRSTKLEDSAMYFCARRVSGSYNEQFFGPGTRLTVL.

The gene calls are TRBV27 and TRBJ1-2, with D perhaps TRBD1 (5 bases). This CDR3 region has 14 residues. Between the trimmed V and J ends, which lost 3 bases and 6 bases, there was a span of 14 bases. Germline V CDR1 and CDR2: MNHEY, SMNVEV (reference sequence). CDR3 DNA: TGTGCCAGCAGTTTCAGGGCAGGGAACAATGGCTACACCTTC. Its translation: CASSFRAGNNGYTF.

The CDR3: CASSLSLGTGVHEQYF. CDR3 nucleotides: TGTGCCAGCAGTTTATCGTTGGGGACAGGGGTCCACGAGCAGTACTTC. J is TRBJ2-7 and V is TRBV27; 10 nucleotides align to TRBD1. The germline V gene encodes CDR1 MNHEY and CDR2 SMNVEV (reference sequence). Germline trimming cut 0 bases from V and 5 bases from J; bases unmatched to any gene: 7. The CDR3 is 16 residues long.